This section outlines one T cell receptor beta chain sequence together with its context. Its antigen is not identified. These data belong to a study of cytomegalovirus exposure and HLA in healthy donors. The trim removed 1 base at V and 1 base at J, leaving 4 bases unmatched. The CDR3 spans 16 residues. Germline V gene data show CDR1 as LNHDA and CDR2 as SQIVND (reference sequence). The PCR made use of 60 Vbeta and 13 Jbeta primers. Profiling relied on immunoSEQ multiplex PCR, and the TCRdb table lists in-frame clones only, not all of them. The repertoire holds 100,000 to 150,000 clones, with around 81% as singletons. Study observations and caveats: According to a later analysis, most TCR beta chains associated with CMV appeared HLA-restricted. The study carried out a later analysis of TCR beta sequences. It associated 15,000 to 20,000 of them with specific HLA alleles at a false discovery rate of 0.05. TCR sequences were mostly rare, though some public TCRs occurred in many donors.

This clonotype originated in a woman between 50 and 59 years old in good health and CMV-seronegative. This sequence joins TRBV19 and TRBJ1-3; 7 bases fit TRBD1. The sequencing input was PBMCs. Written as DNA, the CDR3 is TGTGCCAGTAGTATAGTGCGGACAGGATCTGGAAACACCATATATTTT. It translates to CASSIVRTGSGNTIYF.